These T cell receptor beta chains were read from a single sample in a study of T cell repertoires in cytomegalovirus infection. TCRdb reanalysed the reads using MiXCR and keeps one entry per CDR3 protein. The repertoire holds around 490,000 distinct CDR3 sequences, with around 27% as singletons. Sequenced input: PBMCs. The origin of the receptors is a human donor in good health (CMV status not recorded). Some clones in this sample may be carry-over from other donors' samples. The CDR3 runs from the conserved cysteine through the conserved F or W. Each record gives: J gene, V gene, clone size, D gene, CDR3 DNA, CDR3 protein. A D gene is named only where the DNA matches it firmly. Some rows have no size entry. The others give once, few or many, or a class for an expanded clone.

j_gene: TRBJ1-1
v_gene: TRBV19
abundance: .
d_gene: .
CDR3nt: TGTGCCAGTAGTATAGAGGGTGGGCCTGAAGCTTTCTTT
CDR3aa: CASSIEGGPEAFF

j_gene: TRBJ2-3
v_gene: TRBV4-1
abundance: .
d_gene: .
CDR3nt: TGCGCCAGCAGCCAAGATCGGATTCTCGGTGAGAATACGCAGTATTTT
CDR3aa: CASSQDRILGENTQYF

j_gene: TRBJ1-5
v_gene: TRBV12-5
abundance: .
d_gene: .
CDR3nt: TGTGCTAGTGGTTTGGGTGGGGGCAATCAGCCCCAGCATTTT
CDR3aa: CASGLGGGNQPQHF

j_gene: TRBJ2-2
v_gene: TRBV11-2
abundance: many
d_gene: .
CDR3nt: TGTGCCAGCAGCGGTAACCCCTGGGACCAACTAAACACCGGGGAGCTGTTTTTT
CDR3aa: CASSGNPWDQLNTGELFF

j_gene: TRBJ1-3
v_gene: TRBV28
abundance: .
d_gene: .
CDR3nt: TGTGCCAGCAGTTTATTGGGACGGGGCTCTGGAAACACCATATATTTT
CDR3aa: CASSLLGRGSGNTIYF

j_gene: TRBJ2-1
v_gene: TRBV20-1
abundance: .
d_gene: TRBD1
CDR3nt: TGCAGTGCTAGCGCACAGGGGGAAGACAATGAGCAGTTCTTC
CDR3aa: CSASAQGEDNEQFF

j_gene: TRBJ2-2
v_gene: TRBV7-9
abundance: .
d_gene: .
CDR3nt: TGTGCCAGCAGCCAAGATTCCACCGGGGAGCTGTTTTTT
CDR3aa: CASSQDSTGELFF

j_gene: TRBJ2-7
v_gene: TRBV14
abundance: .
d_gene: .
CDR3nt: TGTGCCAGCAGCCAAGGCGGCCCTCTGTTAGAGCAGTACTTC
CDR3aa: CASSQGGPLLEQYF

j_gene: TRBJ2-3
v_gene: TRBV19
abundance: .
d_gene: .
CDR3nt: TGTGCCACCAGGAGAGGATACACAGATACGCAGTATTTT
CDR3aa: CATRRGYTDTQYF

j_gene: TRBJ2-5
v_gene: TRBV4-1
abundance: few
d_gene: .
CDR3nt: TGCGCCAGCAGCCAAGGTCGTGGAGGCTGGGGGGAGACCCAGTACTTC
CDR3aa: CASSQGRGGWGETQYF

j_gene: TRBJ2-4
v_gene: TRBV11-2
abundance: .
d_gene: .
CDR3nt: TGTGCCAGCAGTAGCTGGGACACTGAGAATTCCCTAGCCAAAAACATTCAGTACTTC
CDR3aa: CASSSWDTENSLAKNIQYF

j_gene: TRBJ2-1
v_gene: TRBV10-3
abundance: .
d_gene: TRBD2
CDR3nt: TGTGCCATCAGTGAGTCCCTAGCGGGGAACAATGAGCAGTTCTTC
CDR3aa: CAISESLAGNNEQFF

j_gene: TRBJ1-5
v_gene: TRBV7-2
abundance: many
d_gene: TRBD1
CDR3nt: TGTGCCAGCAGCTCGCGACAGGGCGGACAGCCCCAGCATTTT
CDR3aa: CASSSRQGGQPQHF

j_gene: TRBJ2-5
v_gene: TRBV2
abundance: few
d_gene: TRBD2
CDR3nt: TGTGCCAGCACCAAGACTAGCGGGGGCCAAGAGACCCAGTACTTC
CDR3aa: CASTKTSGGQETQYF

j_gene: TRBJ2-5
v_gene: TRBV19
abundance: few
d_gene: .
CDR3nt: TGTGCCAGTTCGGCTCATCAAGAGACCCAGTACTTC
CDR3aa: CASSAHQETQYF

j_gene: TRBJ2-3
v_gene: TRBV4-2
abundance: .
d_gene: TRBD2
CDR3nt: TGTGCCAGCAGCCAGATAGAGACTAGCGGGACCACAGATACGCAGTATTTT
CDR3aa: CASSQIETSGTTDTQYF

j_gene: TRBJ2-2
v_gene: TRBV28
abundance: few
d_gene: TRBD2
CDR3nt: TGTGCCAGCAGAGGGCCTAGCGGGAGGATGTTCGGGGAGCTGTTTTTT
CDR3aa: CASRGPSGRMFGELFF

j_gene: TRBJ2-1
v_gene: TRBV7-9
abundance: .
d_gene: TRBD2
CDR3nt: TGTGCCAGCAGCTCGGAGCGGGAGTGGTACAATGAGCAGTTCTTC
CDR3aa: CASSSEREWYNEQFF

j_gene: TRBJ2-2
v_gene: TRBV6-8
abundance: .
d_gene: .
CDR3nt: TGTGCCAGCAGTTACACGGTCAGCCTGAACACCGGGGAGCTGTTTTTT
CDR3aa: CASSYTVSLNTGELFF

j_gene: TRBJ2-5
v_gene: TRBV18
abundance: few
d_gene: .
CDR3nt: TGTGCCAGCTCATCACCTAGGGACCCAGAGACCCAGTACTTC
CDR3aa: CASSSPRDPETQYF

j_gene: TRBJ2-3
v_gene: TRBV5-4
abundance: .
d_gene: TRBD2
CDR3nt: TGTGCCAGCAGCTCTGGACTAGCGGGAGCTCCAGATACGCAGTATTTT
CDR3aa: CASSSGLAGAPDTQYF

j_gene: TRBJ2-7
v_gene: TRBV10-3
abundance: .
d_gene: .
CDR3nt: TGTGCCATCAGTCAATCGGGACCCTACGAGCAGTACTTC
CDR3aa: CAISQSGPYEQYF

j_gene: TRBJ2-3
v_gene: TRBV20-1
abundance: .
d_gene: TRBD2
CDR3nt: TGCAGTGCTAGAGATCCGGGGCGGGAGTTCACAGATACGCAGTATTTT
CDR3aa: CSARDPGREFTDTQYF

j_gene: TRBJ2-3
v_gene: TRBV7-2
abundance: .
d_gene: .
CDR3nt: TGTGCCAGCAACGCCCTAATGGCGAACACAGATACGCAGTATTTT
CDR3aa: CASNALMANTDTQYF

j_gene: TRBJ1-4
v_gene: TRBV30
abundance: .
d_gene: .
CDR3nt: TGTGCCTGGACCCACCCGGGGGGAGATGAAAAACTGTTTTTT
CDR3aa: CAWTHPGGDEKLFF

j_gene: TRBJ2-7
v_gene: TRBV7-2
abundance: many
d_gene: .
CDR3nt: TGTGCCAGCAGCGCCTCAGGGGCCTACGAGCAGTACTTC
CDR3aa: CASSASGAYEQYF

j_gene: TRBJ2-5
v_gene: TRBV6-1
abundance: few
d_gene: TRBD2
CDR3nt: TGTGCCAGCATGGCTAGCGGGGCCAACCAAGAGACCCAGTACTTC
CDR3aa: CASMASGANQETQYF

j_gene: TRBJ2-1
v_gene: TRBV20-1
abundance: .
d_gene: .
CDR3nt: TGCAGTGCTAGCGGAGTGGGTAATGAGCAGTTCTTC
CDR3aa: CSASGVGNEQFF

j_gene: TRBJ2-7
v_gene: TRBV29-1
abundance: few
d_gene: .
CDR3nt: TGCAGCGTTGAAGAGCAGTGGGGGGACGAGCAGTACTTC
CDR3aa: CSVEEQWGDEQYF

j_gene: TRBJ1-6
v_gene: TRBV7-2
abundance: many
d_gene: .
CDR3nt: TGTGCCAGCAGCTTAGTGGTGCAAATATCGGGCGATTCACCCCTCCACTTT
CDR3aa: CASSLVVQISGDSPLHF

j_gene: TRBJ2-2
v_gene: TRBV6-8
abundance: .
d_gene: TRBD1
CDR3nt: TGTGCCAGCAGTTCAGGGACAGGGACGTTCGGGGAGCTGTTTTTT
CDR3aa: CASSSGTGTFGELFF

j_gene: TRBJ1-4
v_gene: TRBV12-3/TRBV12-4
abundance: .
d_gene: .
CDR3nt: TGTGCCAGCAGCTGGGGCCCGCGGGGGGAAAAACTGTTTTTT
CDR3aa: CASSWGPRGEKLFF

j_gene: TRBJ1-2
v_gene: TRBV25-1
abundance: few
d_gene: .
CDR3nt: TGTGCCAGCAGTGAATTTGGCGGGAAAGCCGTCTATGGCTACACCTTC
CDR3aa: CASSEFGGKAVYGYTF

j_gene: TRBJ2-1
v_gene: TRBV27
abundance: few
d_gene: TRBD2
CDR3nt: TGTGCCAGCAGTTACCTAGCGGGCCTCAATGAGCAGTTCTTC
CDR3aa: CASSYLAGLNEQFF

j_gene: TRBJ2-7
v_gene: TRBV6-1
abundance: few
d_gene: TRBD2
CDR3nt: TGTGCCAGCAGACGGGGGGGTGGTTACGAGCAGTACTTC
CDR3aa: CASRRGGGYEQYF

j_gene: TRBJ1-6
v_gene: TRBV30
abundance: .
d_gene: .
CDR3nt: TGTGCCTGGAGTGACCACCTGGAGGTTGCACCCCTCCACTTT
CDR3aa: CAWSDHLEVAPLHF

j_gene: TRBJ2-1
v_gene: TRBV6-6
abundance: .
d_gene: .
CDR3nt: TGTGCCAGCAGTAGTAGCGATGACAATGAGCAGTTCTTC
CDR3aa: CASSSSDDNEQFF

j_gene: TRBJ1-1
v_gene: TRBV11-3
abundance: .
d_gene: TRBD1
CDR3nt: TGTGCCAGCAGCTTGAATTTTGGGACAGGGGAAATTGAAGCTTTCTTT
CDR3aa: CASSLNFGTGEIEAFF

j_gene: TRBJ2-2
v_gene: TRBV19
abundance: .
d_gene: .
CDR3nt: TGTGCCAGTAGTATTGAAGTAAACACCGGGGAGCTGTTTTTT
CDR3aa: CASSIEVNTGELFF

j_gene: TRBJ2-7
v_gene: TRBV7-3
abundance: many
d_gene: TRBD2
CDR3nt: TGTGCCAGCAGCTTGACCGGGAGGAGGGACGAGCAGTACTTC
CDR3aa: CASSLTGRRDEQYF

j_gene: TRBJ2-7
v_gene: TRBV7-2
abundance: many
d_gene: TRBD1
CDR3nt: TGTGCCAGCAGCGGGACAGGCTACGAGCAGTACTTC
CDR3aa: CASSGTGYEQYF

j_gene: TRBJ1-2
v_gene: TRBV30
abundance: few
d_gene: TRBD1
CDR3nt: TGTGCCTGGAGTCCTCCTACAGGGGGCAACTATGGCTACACCTTC
CDR3aa: CAWSPPTGGNYGYTF

j_gene: TRBJ2-6
v_gene: TRBV24-1
abundance: few
d_gene: .
CDR3nt: TGTGCCACCAGTGGGTCGGCTGGGGCCAACGTCCTGACTTTC
CDR3aa: CATSGSAGANVLTF

j_gene: TRBJ1-2
v_gene: TRBV12-5
abundance: .
d_gene: TRBD1
CDR3nt: TGTGCTAGTGGTCCCGGGACAGGGGTGGAATATGGCTACACCTTC
CDR3aa: CASGPGTGVEYGYTF

j_gene: TRBJ1-4
v_gene: TRBV27
abundance: .
d_gene: .
CDR3nt: TGTGCCAGCAGGGGCATCGCAACTAATGAAAAACTGTTTTTT
CDR3aa: CASRGIATNEKLFF

j_gene: TRBJ2-7
v_gene: TRBV10-3
abundance: .
d_gene: .
CDR3nt: TGTGCCATCAATAAGGAGGGCCGGTACGAGCAGTACTTC
CDR3aa: CAINKEGRYEQYF

j_gene: TRBJ1-5
v_gene: TRBV20-1
abundance: .
d_gene: .
CDR3nt: TGCAGTGCTAGAGTCCCCCCCGTGATTAGCAATCAGCCCCAGCATTTT
CDR3aa: CSARVPPVISNQPQHF

j_gene: TRBJ1-2
v_gene: TRBV7-2
abundance: .
d_gene: .
CDR3nt: TGTGCCAGCAGCCCTCAAAGAGGGGCTGTTGGCTATGGCTACACCTTC
CDR3aa: CASSPQRGAVGYGYTF

j_gene: TRBJ2-3
v_gene: TRBV20-1
abundance: .
d_gene: TRBD1
CDR3nt: TGCAGTGCTAGTGCCGGGACAGGGCACACAGATACGCAGTATTTT
CDR3aa: CSASAGTGHTDTQYF

j_gene: TRBJ2-7
v_gene: TRBV12-3/TRBV12-4
abundance: few
d_gene: .
CDR3nt: TGTGCCAGCAGTTTCCGAGGGGGGACCTACGAGCAGTACTTC
CDR3aa: CASSFRGGTYEQYF

j_gene: TRBJ1-2
v_gene: TRBV20-1
abundance: .
d_gene: .
CDR3nt: TGCAGTGCGATCGACATGTCCAGGGACTATGGCTACACCTTC
CDR3aa: CSAIDMSRDYGYTF

j_gene: TRBJ2-2
v_gene: TRBV7-2
abundance: few
d_gene: TRBD2
CDR3nt: TGTGCCAGCAGCCCCGCGGCGGGAGGCTACACCGGGGAGCTGTTTTTT
CDR3aa: CASSPAAGGYTGELFF